Each of the 10 T cell receptor beta chains below was sequenced from the same sample in a study of Tregs in tolerant kidney transplant recipients. Clones were read by immunoSEQ multiplex PCR, and TCRdb kept only the in-frame ones, dropping some. This table holds some 100,000 clones, about 91% found once. The sample consisted of CD4+ T cells from blood. The receptors derive from a human donor in good health.

The chain uses TRBV19 and TRBJ2-4; D unclear. Deletions cut 5 bases from V and 4 bases from J, with 15 bases between. The germline gives CDR1 LNHDA, CDR2 SQIVND (reference sequence). The length of the CDR3 is 15 residues. The CDR3 protein is CASSPSQRTKNIQYF. In DNA form, the CDR3 reads TGTGCCAGTAGTCCCTCCCAGCGCACGAAAAACATTCAGTACTTC.

The chain couples TRBV19 to TRBJ1-5; 7 nucleotides match TRBD1. The CDR3 consists of 17 residues. Trimming cost V 6 bases and J 1 base; bases outside gene matches: 12. Germline lookup yields CDR1 LNHDA and CDR2 SQIVND (reference sequence). The CDR3 bases are TGTGCCAGTAGAAGACAGGGAGGAACTAAGAGCAATCAGCCCCAGCATTTT. This gives the protein CASRRQGGTKSNQPQHF.

The chain has TRBV18 and TRBJ2-7, with a weak D call TRBD1 (5 bases). V was clipped by 3 bases and J by 4 bases, with 19 bases between them. Germline CDR1 is KGHSH and CDR2 is LQKENI. The CDR3 is 16 amino acids. The CDR3 sequence: CASSPRGPGLRYEQYF. The CDR3 DNA sequence: TGTGCCAGCTCACCCCGTGGGCCAGGGCTTAGGTACGAGCAGTACTTC. Combining the CDR3 with reference TRBV18 and TRBJ2-7 gives the whole variable domain NAGVMQNPRHLVRRRGQEARLRCSPMKGHSHVYWYRQLPEEGLKFMVYLQKENIIDESGMPKERFSAEFPKEGPSILRIQQVVRGDSAAYFCASSPRGPGLRYEQYFGPGTRLTVT.

The V call is TRBV4-1, the J call TRBJ1-6; a possible D gene is TRBD1 (6 bases). Germline values: CDR1 MGHRA, CDR2 YSYEKL. V was cut by 3 bases and J by 6 bases, with 18 bases left in between. The CDR3 extends over 17 amino acids. CDR3 in amino acids: CASSQTLKGVRNSPLHF. In nucleotides, the CDR3 is TGCGCCAGCAGCCAGACACTAAAGGGGGTTCGTAATTCACCCCTCCACTTT.

This chain links TRBV10-1 with TRBJ2-7, with D tentatively TRBD1 (7 bases). The germline V gene encodes CDR1 WNHNN and CDR2 SYGVQD (reference sequence). This CDR3 contains 15 residues. V shed 0 bases and J shed 3 bases, with 12 bases lying between them. For the CDR3, the DNA is TGCGCCAGCAGTGAGTCTTTGCAGGGGGGCTACGAGCAGTACTTC. Amino acid sequence: CASSESLQGGYEQYF.

V usage is TRBV6-5 and J usage is TRBJ1-5; 9 bases are shared with TRBD1. The trim removed 6 bases at V and 6 bases at J, leaving 6 bases unmatched. CDR1 is MNHEY, CDR2 SVGAGI, per germline. The CDR3 totals 14 residues. The CDR3 bases are TGTGCCAGCAGCCGAGGACAGGGGAGTCAGCCCCAGCATTTT. Translated: CASSRGQGSQPQHF.

The chain combines TRBV5-1 with TRBJ1-1, with D perhaps TRBD1 (5 bases). Trimming stripped 4 bases from V and 4 bases from J, with 11 bases between. The germline V gene encodes CDR1 SGHRS and CDR2 YFSETQ. The CDR3 runs to 13 residues. In DNA form, the CDR3 reads TGCGCCAGCAGCCCAGGGACGGGCACTGAAGCTTTCTTT. Amino acid sequence: CASSPGTGTEAFF. The variable domain in full, with the rest retrieved from reference TRBV5-1 and TRBJ1-1, is KAGVTQTPRYLIKTRGQQVTLSCSPISGHRSVSWYQQTPGQGLQFLFEYFSETQRNKGNFPGRFSGRQFSNSRSEMNVSTLELGDSALYLCASSPGTGTEAFFGQGTRLTVV.

This rearrangement joins TRBV19 to TRBJ2-2; possibly TRBD1 for D (6 bases). V was cut by 6 bases and J by 4 bases, with 21 bases left in between. Germline V gene data show CDR1 as LNHDA and CDR2 as SQIVND (reference sequence). This CDR3 spans 17 amino acids. The CDR3 DNA reads as TGTGCCAGTAGCCGGTGGGTGGCAGGGGTCCCCACCGGGGAGCTGTTTTTT. It encodes CASSRWVAGVPTGELFF.

This chain connects TRBV19 to TRBJ2-7; 10 nucleotides line up with TRBD1. Germline V gives CDR1 LNHDA, CDR2 SQIVND (reference sequence). The CDR3 has 13 residues. V lost 7 bases, J lost 4 bases, and 4 bases stayed unmatched. In nucleotides, the CDR3 is TGTGCCAGTAAGAGGACAGGGGGGTACGAGCAGTACTTC. Amino acid sequence: CASKRTGGYEQYF.

This chain links TRBV2 with TRBJ2-2; maybe TRBD2 (5 bases). CDR1 and CDR2 from the germline V gene are SNHLY and FYNNEI. V lost 8 bases to trimming and J lost 1 base, with 8 bases between them. The length of the CDR3 is 13 residues. The CDR3 nucleotides are TGTGCCAGCGACGAGGGGAACACCGGGGAGCTGTTTTTT. Translated: CASDEGNTGELFF. Using reference TRBV2 and TRBJ2-2 for the parts outside the CDR3, the full variable domain is EPEVTQTPSHQVTQMGQEVILRCVPISNHLYFYWYRQILGQKVEFLVSFYNNEISEKSEIFDDQFSVERPDGSNFTLKIRSTKLEDSAMYFCASDEGNTGELFFGEGSRLTVL.